This T cell receptor beta chain is drawn from a study of shared clonotypes between healthy human individuals (dated by TCRdb to between 2020 and 2021). Regarding the study in general: Two women and a few men aged 18 to 49 years were included in the cohort. To estimate repertoire size and how much clonotypes are shared between individuals, the study performed deep sequencing of blood TCR repertoires from five healthy adults. For each donor, CD4 naive and CD4 memory were each run on three plates, CD8 naive on two plates, and CD8 memory on one plate. To increase sequencing depth and limit assay-specific biases, different laboratories used diverse techniques to prepare libraries and sequence TCR repertoires. Each donor's leukapheresis produced roughly between roughly 0.9 and 9 billion PBMCs. General findings and caveats noted by the study authors: Across a few donors, roughly 5.1% of naive CD4, 3% to 4% of naive CD8, under 2.5% of memory CD4, and approximately 0.4% of memory CD8 clonotypes were shared. Pairwise subsampling led to the expectation that sequencing depth would affect the degree of clonotype sharing among donors. Because the study included only a small number of donors, the genetic and exposure-history diversity represented was limited. Incomplete sequencing was indicated by rarefaction of sorted-subset datasets, despite the large sequencing depth. Estimated clonotype richness was generally larger for naive than for memory subsets. Compared with non-shared clonotypes, clonotypes shared by all four sorted-subset donors had higher generation probabilities. Sampling was restricted to blood, and TCR repertoires in tissues likely differ from the TCR repertoires found in blood.

A single count supports this clone. Its antigen is not yet known. Per-nucleotide qualities are absent, and no much larger clonotype sits a single base away. CD8 naive samples were obtained by positive selection for CCR7 among CD45RO-negative cells, yielding a CD45RA+CCR7+ population from which TemRA cells were excluded. The donors were healthy, HIV-negative adults who had no recently reported acute infections or vaccinations. Every donor was a Caucasian adult residing in Nashville, Tennessee, USA. Blood was collected by leukapheresis, and PBMCs were isolated by Ficoll-Histopaque density gradient centrifugation and then cryopreserved in liquid nitrogen vapor phase. Analytical flow cytometry was used to check the purity and quantity of every magnetically sorted T cell population. Genomic DNA was isolated from each sorted fraction and quantified by UV absorbance on a Nanodrop 2000c. Using the deep immunoSEQ assay, multiplex PCR amplified TCR CDR3 regions from genomic DNA. Extracted genomic DNA from each cell subset was spread evenly across all wells of several immunoSEQ 96-well plates, with each plate serving as a replicate. For sorted subsets, 200 to 250 ng of genomic DNA, equivalent to 25,000 to 35,000 T cell genomes, went into each replicate PCR. The purified libraries were quantified using a Qubit 3.0 fluorometer, sized with a Bioanalyzer 2100, and then quantified again using the KAPA Library Quantification kit. Every immunoSEQ 96-well plate was sequenced on a dedicated single-read 150-cycle Illumina NextSeq 550 flow cell. Per the source publication's procedure: Because only junctional sequences without quality scores were contained in the immunoSEQ output, filtering matching that applied to full-length reads could not be performed. Sequences were annotated with PyIR, a Python wrapper for IgBLAST v1.9, using IMGT germline references to assign V/J genes and CDR3. Reads with weak V/J assignments (E-value above 1e-6), missing CDR3, stop codons, out-of-frame junctions, or ambiguous translated residues were removed. A V3J clonotype was defined by an identical inferred V gene, J gene, and CDR3 amino acid sequence. Percentage overlap between repertoires was calculated by dividing the number of shared unique clonotypes by the size of the smaller repertoire. Richness of each repertoire was evaluated using RTK rarefaction, the Chao1 estimator, and Recon v2.1 estimates of unobserved clonotypes. Generation probabilities were computed with OLGA for all TCRbeta clonotypes obtained by the gDNA method from several donors. Imported from immuneACCESS, the table was reduced by TCRdb to in-frame sequences with V and J called. These copies leave out some clones; in studies compared against another copy, an unresolved V gene accounts for under half, and the cause of the remainder is not known. The V and J calls and clone size were taken over from that table, and D and trimming were inferred from the DNA. Here the sample has roughly 850,000 clones; 90% to 97% occur a single time. The ten biggest clones cover under 0.25% of the sample.

The CDR3 holds 16 amino acids from the cysteine to the phenylalanine. The sequence is cut down to CDR3 DNA, 48 bases in frame from base 1. CDR1 is given as MNHEY and CDR2 as SMNVEV, both from the germline V gene (reference sequence). Trimming removed 5 bases from V and 4 bases from J, leaving 19 bases between the germline ends. The sequencing sample was made of naive CD8+ T cells sorted from blood. The cell subset or site label corresponds to: CD45RA+CCR7+. The receptor was isolated from a man aged 25 to 40 in good health. The chain is made from TRBV27 and TRBJ2-3, with a weak D call of TRBD2 (5 bases match). DNA sequence: TGTGCCAGCAGTCCAAAAATGAGGGAGTTGGCAGATACGCAGTATTTT. This is translated as CASSPKMRELADTQYF.